This T cell receptor (beta chain) was recovered during a study of CD4 T cells in relation to SARS-CoV-2 and coronaviruses. Study information: The negative reference was HIV-1 Nef peptide pool or peptide-free culture. Shared crossreactive spike epitopes were mapped to their HLA restriction.

Notes on this clone: The target antigen is unknown.

The unexposed donors gave CD4+ T cells in about 2010-2019, prior to COVID-19. The cells were cultured for around ten days before CD4+ T cells were isolated. As cell numbers allowed, unexposed-donor CD4+ T cells faced SARS-CoV-2 S/N and four cold-coronavirus spikes. V trimming: 0 bases; J trimming: 1 base; junction bases outside the gene matches: 3. The CDR3 sequence is 15 residues long. Germline V gene lookup returns CDR1 SGHRS and CDR2 YFSETQ. Study conclusions and caveats: In around three fifths of donors, memory CD4+ clonotypes crossrecognized SARS-CoV-2 and at least one common cold coronavirus spike.

Generated by immunoSEQ multiplex PCR, the TCRdb table keeps only in-frame clones and is missing some. Of more than 25,000 clones listed, around 75% are singletons. The rearrangement links TRBV5-1 to TRBJ2-5, with 7 nucleotides matching TRBD1. The TCR was taken from a human donor in good health. Sequenced sample: CD4+ T cells from PBMCs, cultured in vitro. The CDR3 DNA reads as TGCGCCAGCAGCTTGGACAGGGGATTCCAAGAGACCCAGTACTTC. Residues: CASSLDRGFQETQYF.